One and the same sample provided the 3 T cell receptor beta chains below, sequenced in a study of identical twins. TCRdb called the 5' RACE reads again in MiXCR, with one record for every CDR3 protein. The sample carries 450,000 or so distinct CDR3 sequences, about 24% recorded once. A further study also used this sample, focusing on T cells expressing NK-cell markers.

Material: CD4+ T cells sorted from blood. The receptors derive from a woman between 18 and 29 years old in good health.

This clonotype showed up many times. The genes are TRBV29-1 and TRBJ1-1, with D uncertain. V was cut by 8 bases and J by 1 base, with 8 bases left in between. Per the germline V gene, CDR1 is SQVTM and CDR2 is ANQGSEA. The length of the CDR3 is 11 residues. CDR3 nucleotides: TGCAGCTTATCAAGGAACACTGAAGCTTTCTTT. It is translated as CSLSRNTEAFF.

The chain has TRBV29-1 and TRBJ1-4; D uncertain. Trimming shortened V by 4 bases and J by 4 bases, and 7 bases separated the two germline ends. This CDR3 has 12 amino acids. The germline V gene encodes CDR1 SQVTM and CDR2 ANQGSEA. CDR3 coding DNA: TGCAGCGTTGCAGCATTTAATGAAAAACTGTTTTTT. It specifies CSVAAFNEKLFF. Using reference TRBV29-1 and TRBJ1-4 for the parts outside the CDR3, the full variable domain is SAVISQKPSRDICQRGTSLTIQCQVDSQVTMMFWYRQQPGQSLTLIATANQGSEATYESGFVIDKFPISRPNLTFSTLTVSNMSPEDSSIYLCSVAAFNEKLFFGSGTQLSVL.

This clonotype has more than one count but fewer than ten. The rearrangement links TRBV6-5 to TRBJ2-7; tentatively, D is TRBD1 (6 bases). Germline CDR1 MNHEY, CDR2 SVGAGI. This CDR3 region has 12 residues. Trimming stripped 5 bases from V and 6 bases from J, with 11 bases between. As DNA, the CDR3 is TGTGCCAGCAGTGATCTGGGGGCCGAGCAGTACTTC. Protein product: CASSDLGAEQYF.